This section outlines one T cell receptor (beta chain) sequence together with its context. It lacks a known antigen. Base qualities are not at hand, and no much larger clone is one base apart. Preparation of the library involved the immunoSEQ multiplex PCR assay. For the multiplex PCR, a mixture combining 60 forward primers for TCR Vbeta segments and 13 reverse primers for TCR Jbeta segments was used. A multiplex PCR assay on genomic DNA amplified the CDR3 region of rearranged TCR beta genes. The amplified TCR beta libraries were sequenced on the Illumina HiSeq System as 87-base-pair reads. The study's own analysis went as follows. A later analysis tallied 75 million to 95 million unique TCR beta chains across the approximately 670 repertoires, and about 12 million of those chains were shared by two or more donors. Raw reads were error-corrected and collapsed into unique sequences with a nearest-neighbor algorithm that merged closely related sequences to remove PCR and sequencing errors. CDR3 sequences were aligned to IMGT reference sequences to assign V, D and J gene segments. For a sequence to be retained, a match of at least six nucleotides to both a V gene segment and a J gene segment was required. A rearrangement counted as productive if the CDR3 had no stop codons and remained in frame with V and J, and every other rearrangement counted as non-productive. Following IMGT convention, CDR3 was defined as the stretch from the second conserved V-encoded cysteine up to the conserved J-encoded phenylalanine. Sequences without an unambiguous match to a single V gene segment were excluded from the earlier analysis of a few hundred of the donors. In an earlier analysis of roughly 600 of the donors, a V segment was called functional when productive rearrangements were above 56.7%, and segregating when the standard deviation between donors exceeded 5%. A statistical classification framework was built to diagnose cytomegalovirus status from the catalog of TCR beta chain sequences. A later analysis assigned V and J genes by comparing TCR nucleotide sequences with IMGT/GENE-DB human TR gene sequences. Using the TCRdist pipeline, a later analysis assigned CDR3 sequences along with most-parsimonious VDJ recombination scenarios. A later analysis defined each TCR beta chain by its CDR3 amino acid sequence plus V-gene family, and excluded reads lacking a unique V-gene family. In a later analysis, around 650 highly shared, low-generation-probability nucleotide sequences were removed to address suspected cross-contamination and a sequencing artifact. In a later analysis, a clonal expansion index was calculated for each public chain from normalized within-repertoire ranks of inferred template counts. In a later analysis, generation probabilities were computed using a VDJ recombination model fitted to out-of-frame rearrangements, and the results were checked against IGoR. In a later analysis, TCR-TCR, TCR-HLA and TCR-CMV co-occurrence was scored with hypergeometric tests, and a repertoire-size bias correction was applied to TCR pairs. In a later analysis, false discovery rates were estimated by permuting HLA or CMV assignments 20 times. In a later analysis, co-occurring TCRs were grouped using DBSCAN, with TCRdist sequence similarity added in when clustering inside HLA-allele-positive subsets. Repertoires with fewer than 30,000 or more than 120,000 public chains were left out of co-occurrence clustering, as were four to six repertoires with anomalous nucleotide sharing. TCRdb limited this immuneACCESS table to in-frame rearrangements with V and J called. A share of clones is missing; checked studies link under half to unresolved V genes, and the rest is unexplained. D and trimming come from the DNA, and the V and J calls and clone size come from that table. The sample has fewer than 150,000 clones on record, roughly 70% of them singletons. About 2.9% of the sample belongs to the ten largest clones.

The cohort comprised fewer than 700 healthy bone marrow donors. At the time of sampling, every cohort member was nominally healthy, though immune exposures that went unrecorded were likely present. The donor tested CMV seronegative, placing the donor among the 352 seronegative members of the cohort. Every donor gave a peripheral blood sample, and the peripheral blood mononuclear cells from that sample were used for TCR beta sequencing. Genomic DNA extraction from the blood cell samples was performed with the Qiagen DNeasy Blood Extraction Kit. The data are from a study of cytomegalovirus exposure and HLA in healthy donors (dated by TCRdb to the late 2010s). General notes on the study: An earlier analysis of some 600 of the donors reported about 260 Gb of sequence data and 90 million to 120 million unique TCR beta sequences obtained from 180 million or so T cells. The study aimed to test whether signatures of past pathogen exposure could be identified by cataloging public T cell receptors. Across approximately 400 genotyped donors of the cohort, an average of approximately 200,000 unique TCR beta nucleotide sequences per donor were sequenced, and 15% to 20% of those sequences were non-productive. A separate validation cohort of roughly 120 different subjects was used in addition to the approximately 670-subject first cohort. In a later analysis, previously published TCR beta repertoires from 670 or so donors were re-analyzed and high-resolution HLA genotyping was added so that TCR occurrence patterns could be studied. The T cell repertoires of several hundred subjects were profiled by immunosequencing and related to cytomegalovirus serostatus. Genome-wide SNP genotypes for about 65% of the 666 donors were used in a later genetic analysis, which treated that subset as a discovery cohort. Donor age, sex, ethnicity and CMV serostatus were collected together with the repertoire data. In an earlier analysis of 587 of the donors, high-throughput TCR beta sequencing was used to judge whether each TCR beta V gene segment behaved as functional or pseudogenic. A handful of DR-DQ haplotypes were handled as single units for association and clustering because linkage in the cohort was strong. Approximately 330 gigabases of sequencing data and 70 million to 95 million unique TCR sequences made up an early release that covered 500 to 650 HLA-typed donors. Class I and class II HLA loci were covered by the typing at four-digit resolution. Among the roughly 390 genotyped donors, around 81% belonged to the genetic ancestry cluster associated with self-reported Caucasian donors. Typing coverage differed by locus: A, B, C, DRB1 and DQB1 were typed in roughly 620-630 donors, DQA1 in about 560, DPA1 in around 600, and DPB1 in 450 to 480. All discovery cohort repertoires had been generated using a single sequencing platform. The study combined high-throughput TCR immunosequencing, statistical association of individual TCRs with disease status, and machine learning to predict cytomegalovirus infection status. Rather than using new phenotypic data, the later analysis identified candidate immune exposures from TCR beta sequences and from how often those sequences occurred across donors. Findings and caveats that apply to the study as a whole: Cytomegalovirus status was reported to be diagnosed by the classifier with high specificity and sensitivity in both the original and validation cohorts. In a later analysis, 16,951 TCR beta sequences were associated with specific HLA alleles at a false discovery rate of 0.05. Compared with equally common non-associated chains, HLA-associated TCR beta chains in a later analysis were more clonally expanded and had lower generation probabilities. Roughly uniform sequencing depth across donors was assumed in presence/absence analyses, although this assumption may not hold. According to a later analysis, most CMV-associated TCR beta chains appeared to be HLA-restricted, and the HLA associations seemed to be driven largely by CMV exposure. The study gave a list of some 150 TCR beta chains associated with cytomegalovirus. In a later genetic analysis, fewer N-insertions in productive TCRs were reported among donors in an Asian-associated ancestry cluster than the approximately 630-donor mean. The authors suggested that the approach could potentially be generalized to other disease states and immunological phenotypes. In an earlier analysis of over 550 of the donors, most TCR beta V segments were observed in productive rearrangements about 87% or about 30% of the time, broadly matching IMGT annotations. Most TCR sequences were seen in very few donors, while some public TCRs were found in many individuals. A few of the identified cytomegalovirus-associated TCR beta chains were confirmed in vitro to be specific for cytomegalovirus antigens. Because the 87-base-pair reads could not distinguish some IMGT-functional V segments, including TRBV6-2 and TRBV6-3, those segments were excluded. When HLA alleles, especially DR and DQ, strongly co-occurred, TCR associations were difficult to assign to individual alleles. Linkage disequilibrium might explain the correlated functional status among segregating V segments, but an unknown experimental factor could not be excluded. Because HLA typing was unavailable for some donors at each locus, only the typed subset was used in association tests. A later analysis found that TCR association rates varied across HLA loci, with DRB1 alleles showing the most associated TCRs and HLA-C alleles the fewest. In a later analysis, several top co-occurrence clusters were reported to appear linked to parvovirus B19, influenza, CMV and Epstein-Barr virus. Because counts were too low, more than 15 rarely observed V segments, including chromosome 9 orphons, were excluded from the earlier analysis of 587 of the donors. A cluster of highly shared sequence variants was judged likely to represent a technical artifact of the sequencing pipeline. A further reported finding was that TCR beta sequences accurately predicted the HLA-A and HLA-B alleles for most subjects in the first cohort. Only TCR beta chains were sequenced in this cohort, and the absence of alpha or paired-chain data limited detectable features. In a later genetic analysis, a missense DCLRE1C variant was associated with V-gene and J-gene trimming of TCR beta chains, and the association was replicated in an independent cohort. Immune exposure information for the cohort was limited to CMV serostatus.

The CDR3 numbers 12 residues from cysteine through phenylalanine. Only CDR3 DNA is held: 36 bases, read in frame from base 1. Via the germline V gene, CDR1 is LGHNT and CDR2 FRNRAP. Trimming takes 5 bases from V and 7 bases from J, and the germline ends sit 11 bases apart. The sample consisted of PBMCs. This chain is built from TRBV12-5 and TRBJ1-1, with no confidently assigned D gene. The source of this sequence is a man aged 35 to 55 in good health and CMV-seronegative. The DNA sequence is given as TGTGCTAGTGGTGGTGTGGGCCGTGAAGCTTTCTTT. This gives the protein CASGGVGREAFF.